Sequencing of this T cell receptor (beta chain) was carried out in a study of cytomegalovirus exposure and HLA in healthy donors. PCR employed 60 Vbeta and 13 Jbeta primers. TCRdb keeps only in-frame clones here, not all; method: immunoSEQ multiplex PCR. The top ten clones hold over 2.5% of a sample with about 110,000 clones, about 70% of them seen once. Looked up from germline, CDR1 is SNHLY and CDR2 is FYNNEI. The CDR3 is made up of 13 amino acids. V lost 5 bases and J 9 bases, leaving 16 bases between the germline ends. Sequenced sample: PBMCs. This rearrangement joins TRBV2 to TRBJ1-1; D perhaps matches TRBD1 (5 bases). The TCR sequence derives from a man aged 50 to 59 in good health and CMV-seropositive. CDR3: CASSQDIDGQAFF. The CDR3 coding sequence is TGTGCCAGCAGTCAGGACATCGATGGCCAAGCTTTCTTT.